This is a list of T cell receptor beta chains from one sample in a study of cytomegalovirus exposure and HLA in healthy donors. The data were produced by immunoSEQ multiplex PCR, yet TCRdb's version contains in-frame clones alone and is incomplete. The sample has 60,000 to 85,000 clones; about four fifths are singletons. Material for sequencing was PBMCs. The receptors originated from a man aged 35 to 55 in good health and CMV-seronegative. Each CDR3 is given with its conserved first and last residue. Each record gives: V gene, J gene, CDR3 protein.

TRBV28	TRBJ1-5	CASSPTGGNSNQPQHF
TRBV5-1	TRBJ2-7	CASSDSSYEQYF
TRBV18	TRBJ1-5	CASSPVSPGGSNQPQHF
TRBV4-1	TRBJ2-1	CASSLLTVEINEQFF
TRBV7-7	TRBJ2-2	CASSLQRSRELFF
TRBV30	TRBJ1-6	CAWSVAGPLHF
TRBV7-2	TRBJ2-1	CASSVHYSSYNEQFF
TRBV6-1	TRBJ1-1	CASSDGSQVNTEAFF
TRBV13	TRBJ1-4	CASSPLGTGANEKLFF
TRBV20-1	TRBJ1-2	CSATGNYGYTF
TRBV29-1	TRBJ2-3	CSVSTGLGLSTDTQYF
TRBV7-8	TRBJ1-2	CASSVREKEANYGYTF
TRBV29-1	TRBJ2-7	CSATSSSGGLYEQYF
TRBV29-1	TRBJ2-7	CSVVTSGVYEQYF
TRBV11-2	TRBJ1-1	CASSRRQGTSTEAFF
TRBV2	TRBJ2-1	CASKPGQGVLVSYNEQFF
TRBV29-1	TRBJ1-4	CSAGQGNEKLFF
TRBV5-3	TRBJ1-1	CARSPRTGAQGDTEAFF
TRBV19	TRBJ1-5	CASSMERGGWQPQHF
TRBV5-1	TRBJ1-6	CASSADSSPWVSPLHF
TRBV4-1	TRBJ2-3	CASSQDRDSVGTDTQYF
TRBV27	TRBJ2-7	CASSFVQGSYEQYF
TRBV6-5	TRBJ2-7	CASSPVFRSYEQYF
TRBV18	TRBJ1-1	CASSPVGGNTEAFF
TRBV7-9	TRBJ2-2	CASSSWDRSLTGELFF
TRBV9	TRBJ1-5	CASSVEGQSNQPQNF
TRBV7-9	TRBJ2-7	CSSSLVVTGQGSYEQYF
TRBV5-1	TRBJ1-4	CASSSSLRMATNEKLFF
TRBV4-1	TRBJ2-7	CASSRGYEQYF
TRBV15	TRBJ2-3	CATSKRTAAGADTQYF
TRBV6-5	TRBJ1-4	CASRRTGVREKLFF
TRBV7-2	TRBJ1-2	CASSLGRGQSIGYTF
TRBV5-1	TRBJ1-4	CASSPGTGINEKLFF
TRBV18	TRBJ1-6	CASSPGTGDSPLHF
TRBV27	TRBJ1-2	CASSRPGLDYGYTF
TRBV5-6	TRBJ1-1	CASSLNMNTEAFF